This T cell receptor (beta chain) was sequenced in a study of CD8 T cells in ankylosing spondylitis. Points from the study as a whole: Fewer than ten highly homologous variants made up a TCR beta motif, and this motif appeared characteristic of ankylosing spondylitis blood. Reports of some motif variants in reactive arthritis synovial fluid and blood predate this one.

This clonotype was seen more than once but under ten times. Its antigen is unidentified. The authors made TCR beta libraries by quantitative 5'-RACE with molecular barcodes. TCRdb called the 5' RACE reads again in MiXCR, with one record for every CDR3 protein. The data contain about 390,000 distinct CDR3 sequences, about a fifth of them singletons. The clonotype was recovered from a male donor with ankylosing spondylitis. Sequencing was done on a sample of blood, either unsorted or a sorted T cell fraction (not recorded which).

The CDR3 reads CASRNGPEYEQYF. CDR3 in DNA: TGTGCCAGCAGAAACGGCCCCGAGTACGAGCAGTACTTC. V and J are TRBV28 and TRBJ2-7, with D hard to call. From germline, CDR1 is MDHEN and CDR2 SYDVKM. V shed 6 bases and J shed 4 bases, with 13 bases lying between them. This CDR3 region has 13 residues.